The 24 T cell receptor beta chains reported below all come from one sample, sequenced in a study of T cell repertoires in cytomegalovirus infection. Their antigens are not known. TCRdb recomputed calls from the reads with MiXCR, one row per CDR3 protein. Here the sample spans 900,000 to 950,000 distinct CDR3 sequences, approximately 30% being singletons. Source: cultured CD8+ T cells from PBMCs, taken from culture after CMV antigen stimulation. Source of these receptors: a human donor in good health (CMV status not recorded). Some clones in this sample may be carry-over from other donors' samples.

In this sample, this clonotype turned up a few times. The rearrangement uses TRBV7-3 and TRBJ2-1, with D unclear. Looked up from germline, CDR1 is SGHTA and CDR2 is FQGTGA. Trimming shortened V by 1 base and J by 0 bases, and 10 bases separated the two germline ends. The CDR3 is made up of 16 amino acids. The DNA for the CDR3 is TGTGCCAGCAGCTTAATGAAAGTGAGCTCCTACAATGAGCAGTTCTTC. Translating gives CASSLMKVSSYNEQFF.

V and J are TRBV27 and TRBJ2-5, with D possibly TRBD2 on 6 matching bases. CDR1 is MNHEY, CDR2 SMNVEV, per germline (reference sequence). V was trimmed by 2 bases and J by 2 bases, leaving 12 bases between them. The CDR3 is 15 residues long. CDR3 nucleotide sequence: TGTGCCAGCAGTTTACTGGCGGGGCCTCAAGAGACCCAGTACTTC. Its translation: CASSLLAGPQETQYF.

This clonotype was counted a few times. The chain couples TRBV6-2 or TRBV6-3 to TRBJ2-7; D is possibly TRBD1 (5 bases). Germline V gene sequence: CDR1 MNHEY, CDR2 SVGEGT. The CDR3 is made up of 16 amino acids. Trimming removed 0 bases at V and 3 bases at J, with 15 bases between. CDR3 coding DNA: TGTGCCAGCAGTTACTCCCTAAATCAGGGCGGCTACGAGCAGTACGTC. As protein: CASSYSLNQGGYEQYV.

This chain joins TRBV10-3 and TRBJ2-7; 9 bases match TRBD1. Looked up from germline, CDR1 is ENHRY and CDR2 is SYGVKD. This CDR3 contains 14 residues. Trimming cost V 2 bases and J 7 bases; bases outside gene matches: 6. CDR3 protein: CAISERGQGCEQYF. In DNA, the CDR3 is TGTGCCATCAGTGAGCGGGGACAGGGTTGTGAGCAGTACTTC.

This clonotype was seen at least ten times. The chain couples TRBV7-6 to TRBJ1-1; 7 bases agree with TRBD1. The CDR3 is 14 amino acids. Trimming cost V 5 bases and J 4 bases; bases outside gene matches: 7. Germline V gives CDR1 SGHVS, CDR2 FNYEAQ. In DNA form, the CDR3 reads TGTGCCAGCAGCCCCACTCCAGGGGGCACTGAAGCTTTCTTT. Translation gives CASSPTPGGTEAFF.

On this clonotype: Sequence at one end of the junction differs from germline and may be a read error. The chain has TRBV11-2 and TRBJ2-1; TRBD2 matches 11 bases. The germline gives CDR1 SGHAT, CDR2 FQNNGV. The CDR3 totals 15 residues. The CDR3 sequence is CASCLVPSGGNEQFF. As DNA, the CDR3 is TGTGCCAGCTGCTTAGTGCCTAGCGGGGGGAATGAGCAGTTCTTC.

The V and J genes are TRBV11-2 and TRBJ1-6, with 8 bases matching TRBD1. Germline trimming cut 5 bases from V and 6 bases from J; bases unmatched to any gene: 12. Germline V CDR1 and CDR2: SGHAT, FQNNGV. The CDR3 covers 17 residues. The CDR3 protein is CASSRWDRRDANSPLHF. The CDR3 bases are TGTGCCAGCAGCCGTTGGGACAGGAGGGATGCTAATTCACCCCTCCACTTT.

This chain links TRBV6-5 with TRBJ2-2; a weak D match, TRBD1 (6 bases). V gave up 0 bases and J gave up 7 bases, with 12 bases separating them. This CDR3 contains 15 residues. Germline values: CDR1 MNHEY, CDR2 SVGAGI. DNA for the CDR3: TGTGCCAGCAGTTACTCCTGGACAGAGCTCGGGGAGCTGTTTTTT. Translation: CASSYSWTELGELFF.

This clonotype was counted only a few times. V usage is TRBV6-5 and J usage is TRBJ1-4; D is possibly TRBD1 (6 bases). Germline CDR1 and CDR2: MNHEY and SVGAGI. Trimming took off 0 bases at V and 14 bases at J, with 16 bases between the two ends. This CDR3 has 14 amino acids. The CDR3 loop is CASSYSTGPGRLFF. CDR3 DNA sequence: TGTGCCAGCAGTTACTCGACAGGCCCAGGACGGCTGTTTTTT.

This clonotype was observed at least ten times. The chain recombines TRBV7-8 with TRBJ2-2; D is possibly TRBD1 or TRBD2 (7 bases each). The V end was cut by 5 bases, the J end by 2 bases, with 15 bases between. From germline, CDR1 is SGHVS and CDR2 FQNEAQ. The CDR3 has 16 residues. The CDR3 DNA follows: TGTGCCAGCAGCCTGGGAGGGGGCGCCAACACCGGGGAGCTGTTTTTT. Translation: CASSLGGGANTGELFF.

This clonotype came up a few times. The gene calls are TRBV7-9 and TRBJ2-6; 7 bases are shared with TRBD1. In germline, CDR1 is SEHNR, CDR2 FQNEAQ (reference sequence). The V and J ends lost 5 bases and 1 base, in that order; junction bases with no gene match: 14. CDR3 length: 19 residues. The CDR3: CASSQPFGQERSGANVLTF. Written as DNA, the CDR3 is TGTGCCAGCAGCCAACCGTTCGGACAGGAACGATCTGGGGCCAACGTCCTGACTTTC. Variable domain in full (rest from reference TRBV7-9 and TRBJ2-6): DTGVSQNPRHKITKRGQNVTFRCDPISEHNRLYWYRQTLGQGPEFLTYFQNEAQLEKSRLLSDRFSAERPKGSFSTLEIQRTEQGDSAMYLCASSQPFGQERSGANVLTFGAGSRLTVL.

The chain couples TRBV20-1 to TRBJ2-1, with 13 bases matching TRBD2. V lost 6 bases, J lost 9 bases, and 14 bases stayed unmatched. Germline V gene lookup returns CDR1 DFQATT and CDR2 SNEGSKA (reference sequence). The CDR3 contains 16 residues. CDR3 sequence reads: CSAAYYTSGGAIEQFF. In DNA form, the CDR3 reads TGCAGTGCCGCATACTATACTAGCGGGGGGGCGATTGAGCAGTTCTTC.

The chain employs TRBV6-1 and TRBJ2-1; 9 bases map to TRBD1. Germline loops: CDR1 MNHNS, CDR2 SASEGT. The CDR3 sequence is 16 residues long. After removal of 3 bases from V and 4 bases from J, the junction contained 7 bases not matched to a gene. CDR3 loop: CASSDDRGLVYNEQFF. DNA for the CDR3: TGTGCCAGCAGTGACGACAGGGGGTTGGTTTACAATGAGCAGTTCTTC.

CDR3 loop: CASSFGQGAGEQYF. The CDR3 bases are TGTGCCAGCAGTTTCGGACAGGGGGCTGGCGAGCAGTACTTC. This sequence joins TRBV27 and TRBJ2-7, with 11 bases that match TRBD1. The junction had 4 bases not matched to a gene; V was cut back by 3 bases and J by 6 bases. This CDR3 is built from 14 residues. From germline, CDR1 is MNHEY and CDR2 SMNVEV (reference sequence).

This clonotype was seen ten or more times. The chain couples TRBV6-2 or TRBV6-3 to TRBJ2-7, with 9 bases identical to TRBD1. CDR1 and CDR2 (germline): MNHEY, SVGEGT. Germline trimming cut 4 bases from V and 2 bases from J; bases unmatched to any gene: 12. This CDR3 contains 17 residues. CDR3 region: CASSCHSGTGQAYEQYV. Here the CDR3 DNA reads TGTGCCAGCAGTTGCCACTCCGGGACAGGGCAGGCCTACGAGCAGTACGTC.

The rearrangement links TRBV4-1 to TRBJ2-7; 7 nucleotides agree with TRBD1. CDR1 and CDR2 (germline): MGHRA, YSYEKL. CDR3 size: 15 residues. V shed 4 bases and J 4 bases; nucleotides not matched to a gene: 10. The CDR3 is CASSPIWTGRYEQYF. For the CDR3, the DNA is TGCGCCAGCAGCCCCATATGGACAGGCAGATACGAGCAGTACTTC.

By share, this clonotype counts as large (0.1 to 1%). The chain employs TRBV12-5 and TRBJ2-5, with 8 bases fitting TRBD1. The junction had 10 bases not matched to a gene; V was cut back by 5 bases and J by 2 bases. CDR1 is LGHNT, CDR2 FRNRAP, per germline. This CDR3 is built from 16 residues. Written as DNA, the CDR3 is TGTGCTAGTGGTCCCGGACAGGGATGGAGGCAAGAGACCCAGTACTTC. Translated: CASGPGQGWRQETQYF.

In its sample, this clonotype was seen a few times. The J gene is TRBJ1-3, the V gene TRBV2; the match to TRBD1 covers 9 bases. Germline CDR1 SNHLY, CDR2 FYNNEI. The CDR3 covers 16 residues. V was pared by 10 bases and J by 6 bases, with 16 bases of the junction left unmatched. The CDR3 spells CATDITGGASPNTIYF. CDR3 DNA: TGTGCCACCGACATAACAGGGGGCGCGTCTCCAAACACCATATATTTT.

The J gene is TRBJ2-2, the V gene TRBV6-2 or TRBV6-3, with no clear D. There are 12 residues in the CDR3. Germline CDR1 MNHEY, CDR2 SVGEGT. The V and J ends lost 1 base and 7 bases respectively, with 4 bases between them. As DNA, the CDR3 is TGTGCCAGCAGTTACTTAAACGGGGAGCTGTTTTTT. Its translation is CASSYLNGELFF.

This clonotype was seen ten or more times. The J gene is TRBJ2-3, the V gene TRBV7-6; TRBD2 aligns across 9 bases. The germline gives CDR1 SGHVS, CDR2 FNYEAQ. V was clipped by 7 bases and J by 2 bases; unmatched bases: 4. This CDR3 is built from 14 residues. This CDR3 is CASTPSGDTDTQYF. The DNA for the CDR3 is TGTGCCAGCACCCCTAGCGGGGACACAGATACGCAGTATTTT.

J is TRBJ2-1 and V is TRBV19, with D unresolved. V was shortened by 3 bases and J by 6 bases, with 15 bases between the two germline ends. CDR3 length equals 15 residues. Germline V gene sequence: CDR1 LNHDA, CDR2 SQIVND (reference sequence). This CDR3 reads CASSMTLSQLNEQFF. CDR3 nucleotide sequence: TGTGCCAGTAGTATGACACTCTCACAGCTCAATGAGCAGTTCTTC.

The chain joins TRBV29-1 to TRBJ2-6, with D tentatively TRBD1 or TRBD2 (5 bases each). CDR3 length: 14 residues. Deletions cut 6 bases from V and 0 bases from J, with 9 bases between. Germline CDR1 and CDR2: SQVTM and ANQGSEA. As DNA, the CDR3 is TGCAGCGTCGCCGGGGCCTCTGGGGCCAACGTCCTGACTTTC. Amino acids: CSVAGASGANVLTF.

This clonotype was counted only a few times. The J gene is TRBJ2-5, the V gene TRBV12-3 or TRBV12-4; 7 positions agree with TRBD1. This CDR3 contains 16 residues. V lost 4 bases and J lost 0; bases outside the gene matches: 8. In DNA, the CDR3 is TGTGCCAGCAGTTCTACCACAGGGGAGTACCAAGAGACCCAGTACTTC. Its protein product is CASSSTTGEYQETQYF.

The chain joins TRBV23-1 to TRBJ1-5, with D uncertain. TRBV23-1 is an ORF, with its function uncertain. Between the trimmed V and J ends, which lost 2 bases and 11 bases, there was a span of 7 bases. The CDR3 covers 11 residues. Written as DNA, the CDR3 is TGCGCCAGCAGTCAACCTAAGGCCCAGCATTTT. Protein sequence: CASSQPKAQHF.